This T cell receptor beta chain was captured in a study of blood T cells in healthy people across ages (dated by TCRdb to between 2014 and 2016). About the study as a whole: In model experiments, template switching captured about one uniquely barcoded TCR beta cDNA molecule for every two T cells. The study analyzed two additional independent replicas of 1 million unique cDNA reads from the same blood draw for two donors, one aged 18 to 30 and one aged 80 or older. Donors were grouped into four age groups: young (average approximately 15 years), middle-aged (roughly 38), aged (62) and long-lived (just over 80). Age-related changes in TCR beta repertoire diversity were measured in the study by deep sequencing normalized with unique cDNA molecular identifiers. To avoid experimental bias, donors of different ages were randomly spread across the sequencing lanes.

Systemically healthy Caucasian individuals from Russia, 39 in total and aged roughly 6 to 90 years, were included as donors. Each donor gave 8 to 10 milliliters of peripheral blood, drawn into EDTA-treated Vacutainer tubes. PBMCs were isolated by Ficoll-Paque density-gradient centrifugation, with at least 6 million obtained per sample. Total RNA, at least 6 micrograms per sample, was extracted from PBMCs with Trizol reagent. Naive CD45RAhigh/CD27high T cell percentages were measured by flow cytometry on a PBMC aliquot from every donor. What the research found in general, with its limitations: Compared with the aged group, more naive CD4+ T cells, fewer expanded clones and increased TCR diversity were shown by the long-lived group, suggesting age selection. The CMV infection status of donors was not known, potentially confounding age-related changes in expanded clonotypes. Because profiling used bulk unsorted PBMCs, naive and antigen-experienced compartments could not be compared conclusively. As age increased, observed TCR beta diversity per million T cells dropped in a roughly linear way, and a significant reduction was already evident by age around 41. A strong correlation was found between observed TCR beta diversity and the percentage of naive T cells measured by flow cytometry. Total diversity estimates from one million sequenced T cells were considered lower bounds and underestimates.

Library prep was done by 5' RACE. The instrument given in TCRdb is Illumina HiSeq 2500. The second PCR ran for about 6 to 12 cycles and used a J-beta primer mix along with a sample-barcoded 5' primer. A unique molecular identifier was introduced onto each TCR beta cDNA molecule by a template-switch 5' adaptor carrying 12 random nucleotides. At least 3 million CDR3-containing paired-end reads were obtained from each sample. The Mint cDNA synthesis kit, primed by a TRBC-specific oligonucleotide, was used to synthesize first-strand cDNA from all RNA. All cDNA was treated with uracil-DNA glycosylase and then went through a first 18-cycle PCR with the universal primers M1SS and BC2_uni_R. Processing in the source paper ran as follows. For normalization, 1 million high-quality reads were randomly selected from each sample, with every read carrying a distinct molecular identifier. Reads with shared molecular identifiers were discarded instead of being binned into consensus sequences. CDR3 identification, clonotype clustering and error correction used MiTCR with a Q25 quality threshold and the strictest error-elimination algorithm. A nonparametric unseen species model with Euler transformation was used to estimate lower-bound total TCR beta diversity. Through fastp at Q25 and MiXCR, TCRdb rebuilt clones from the public reads, retaining in-frame beta chains. CDR3 protein duplicates are merged, each entry listing the most common genes and DNA. The V and J calls were not made by the authors but by TCRdb's processing. Within this sample are some 1.5 million distinct CDR3 sequences, with 25% to 30% of them counted one time only. The ten largest make up about 8% of the sample.

This clonotype occurred a few times. Its antigen is not yet known. No much larger clone is present one base from it, and per-base qualities are unavailable. The sample taken for sequencing was blood. This TCR derives from a woman aged 30 to 39 in good health.

The CDR3 region has the sequence CASREYPAGRETQYF. The nucleotides read TGTGCCAGCAGGGAATACCCGGCGGGGAGAGAGACCCAGTACTTC. This chain is built from TRBV6-1 and TRBJ2-7; the D region possibly corresponds to TRBD2 (6 bases align). The DNA matches TRBJ2-5 better at its end, which makes the J call doubtful. Counted from cysteine to phenylalanine, this CDR3 has 15 amino acids. CDR3 DNA is the only sequence kept; it has 45 bases, read in frame from the first base. Sequences MNHNS (CDR1) and SASEGT (CDR2) are obtained from the germline V gene.